Below, one TCR beta chain is given with its context. The CDR3 has 16 amino acids. Germline CDR1 and CDR2: SGHVS and FNYEAQ. The V segment lost 4 bases and the J segment 8 bases; nucleotides outside the gene matches: 9. The data were taken from a study of blood T cell repertoires in COVID-19. The overall study: COVID-19 samples, acute and convalescent, were from the United States, Italy and Spain. T cells, B-cell-depleted T cells, or PBMCs provided the cDNA or gDNA that served as material.

Authors' analysis steps: Estimation of nucleated cell counts relied on the amplification of reference gene primers. Here immunoSEQ multiplex PCR was the method, and the copy in TCRdb shows in-frame clones only, minus some. The D gene and trimming were derived from the DNA, and the V and J assignments and clone size from that table. This sample has a few hundred thousand clones; more than 80% occur once, and the top ten carry 6.4%. This clonotype was sampled from a man in his late teens or twenties who had recovered from COVID-19. This chain connects TRBV7-6 to TRBJ2-1; 12 nucleotides match TRBD2. The specimen was peripheral blood. The CDR3, as DNA: TGTGCCAGCAGCTCTACACTAGCGGGAGGAGGGGATGAGCAGTTCTTC. Amino acids: CASSSTLAGGGDEQFF.